These 6 T cell receptor beta chains came from one sample sequenced in a study of blood T cells in healthy people across ages. Then a second PCR, running about 6 to 12 cycles, was carried out with a sample-barcoded 5' primer and a J-beta primer mix. TCRdb reprocessed the 5' RACE reads with MiXCR, giving one entry per CDR3 protein. The data hold 1.5 million or so distinct CDR3 sequences, with approximately 42% observed a single time. The sequencing sample was made of blood. The receptors shown here come from a woman aged 18-29 years in good health.

The chain combines TRBV7-2 with TRBJ2-3; 7 nucleotides match TRBD2. Trimming cost V 6 bases and J 5 bases; bases outside gene matches: 8. CDR1 is SGHTA and CDR2 is FQGNSA in the germline V gene. The CDR3 has 14 residues. CDR3 coding DNA: TGTGCCAGCAGACCCGGGACTAAGGAAGATACGCAGTATTTT. This encodes CASRPGTKEDTQYF. Supplemented by reference TRBV7-2 and TRBJ2-3, the full variable domain reads GAGVSQSPSNKVTEKGKDVELRCDPISGHTALYWYRQSLGQGLEFLIYFQGNSAPDKSGLPSDRFSAERTGGSVSTLTIQRTQQEDSAVYLCASRPGTKEDTQYFGPGTRLTVL.

This CDR3 reads CASSLGSPTSGAYEQYF. The CDR3 region has the DNA TGCGCCAGCAGCTTGGGATCGCCGACTAGCGGGGCCTACGAGCAGTACTTC. The chain combines TRBV5-1 with TRBJ2-7, with 11 bases identical to TRBD2. J lost 2 bases, V lost 0 bases, and 7 bases had no gene match. The CDR3 length is 17 residues. Germline values: CDR1 SGHRS, CDR2 YFSETQ.

This clonotype was recorded a few times. The chain couples TRBV7-2 to TRBJ1-6, with TRBD1 identical over 7 bases. The V gene end was trimmed by 8 bases and the J gene end by 10 bases; junction bases not matched to a gene: 14. In germline, CDR1 is SGHTA, CDR2 FQGNSA. CDR3 length: 15 residues. CDR3 in DNA: TGTGCCAGCCGACAGGGAACTAGCCCGGGGTCACCCCTCCACTTT. This sequence encodes CASRQGTSPGSPLHF.

This chain links TRBV25-1 with TRBJ2-3; 10 bases fit TRBD2. Trimming took 5 bases from V and 8 from J; bases not matched to a gene: 10. Germline lookup yields CDR1 MGHDK and CDR2 SYGVNS. This CDR3 is built from 15 residues. In DNA, the CDR3 is TGTGCCAGCAGTCCTGAAGCGGGGGGGTCGGGTACGCAGTATTTT. It codes for CASSPEAGGSGTQYF.

This rearrangement joins TRBV9 to TRBJ2-7; 10 bases are shared with TRBD2. The V gene end was trimmed by 4 bases and the J gene end by 7 bases; junction bases not matched to a gene: 8. This CDR3 contains 14 residues. Looked up from germline, CDR1 is SGDLS and CDR2 is YYNGEE. The CDR3 sequence is CASSLTSGVEEQYF. The DNA of the CDR3 is TGTGCCAGCAGCCTTACTAGCGGGGTGGAGGAGCAGTACTTC.

This clonotype occurred a few times. The chain combines TRBV20-1 with TRBJ2-4; a weak D match, TRBD1 (5 bases). This CDR3 is 14 amino acids long. Trimming stripped 3 bases from V and 13 bases from J, with 22 bases between. The germline V gene encodes CDR1 DFQATT and CDR2 SNEGSKA (reference sequence). This CDR3 reads CSASRVDKEPEQYF. The CDR3 DNA sequence: TGCAGTGCTAGCAGGGTCGATAAGGAGCCGGAGCAGTACTTC.